This T cell receptor beta chain originates from a study of shared clonotypes between healthy human individuals. Study observations and caveats: Some clonotypes were shared by all four sorted-subset donors, while others were not shared. The non-shared ones had lower generation probabilities than the shared ones. A generally larger estimated richness was seen in naive subsets than in memory subsets.

The naive CD8 population came from CD45RO-negative cells selected for CCR7, without terminally differentiated effector memory CD45RA+ cells. Each donor was a Caucasian adult residing in Nashville, Tennessee. Sorted-subset replicate PCR reactions were performed with about 190 ng DNA, corresponding to some 32,000 T cell genomes. Clones were sequenced by immunoSEQ multiplex PCR, and TCRdb holds only the in-frame ones, with some missing. The sample comprises around 2.1 million clones, 85% to 95% of which are singletons, and under 2% rests with the top ten. A word on this clone: What it binds is unknown.

V gave up 5 bases and J gave up 1 base, with 14 bases separating them. The germline V gene encodes CDR1 SEHNR and CDR2 FQNEAQ (reference sequence). This CDR3 is built from 15 residues. The J gene is TRBJ1-1, the V gene TRBV7-9; tentatively, D is TRBD1 (5 bases). The clonotype originates from a man between 18 and 29 years old in good health. Some clones in this sample may be carry-over from other donors' samples. Material for sequencing was naive CD8+ T cells from PBMCs. CDR3 DNA sequence: TGTGCCAGCAGCCCATCTCTCGGGGGGAACACTGAAGCTTTCTTT. It is translated as CASSPSLGGNTEAFF.